The clone carrying this T cell receptor beta chain was counted only a few times. What it binds is not known. This sample is drawn from a study of identical twins. General study results and limits: Out-of-frame alpha sequences common to twins exhibited an excess of low generation probability. Sequences that were beta out-of-frame showed weaker excess twin sharing. Zero-insertion analyses might be partly confounded by invariant T cells like MAIT and iNKT.

TCRdb re-analysed the 5' RACE reads in MiXCR, keeping a single row per CDR3 protein. In the table there are 250,000 or so distinct CDR3 sequences, around 6.6% of which are singletons. In addition, the sample was reused for a study of yellow fever vaccine responses in identical twins. That study adds: Twins' T cell vaccine responses reportedly looked partly convergent, partly personalized.

This sequence was found in a woman under 30 in good health. Material for sequencing was memory (CD45RO+) T cells sorted from blood.

This chain's CDR3 is CASSEMGASGADTQYF. CDR3 coding DNA: TGTGCCAGCAGCGAAATGGGGGCTAGCGGAGCAGATACGCAGTATTTT. The rearrangement links TRBV6-1 to TRBJ2-3, with D possibly being TRBD2 (7 bases). The V gene lost 6 bases and the J gene lost 4 bases, with 20 bases spanning the gap. In germline, CDR1 is MNHNS, CDR2 SASEGT. This CDR3 spans 16 amino acids.